This T cell receptor (beta chain) was documented in a study of PD-1 blockade in classical Hodgkin lymphoma. Libraries were prepared by immunoSEQ multiplex PCR; TCRdb keeps only in-frame clonotypes and omits some of them. The sample has some 21,000 clones; about four fifths are singletons. On this clone itself: Its antigen is currently unknown.

From germline, CDR1 is SGHKS and CDR2 YYEKEE (reference sequence). V was pared by 0 bases and J by 3 bases, with 7 bases between. CDR3 size: 14 residues. Broader study findings: Newly diagnosed patients reportedly had lower baseline TCR diversity than healthy donors.

Time point denoted: newly diagnosed, previously untreated cHL patient sample. Magnetic negative selection was used to purify CD4+ T cells from PBMCs that had been thawed. This sequence originates from a human donor with classical Hodgkin lymphoma. Sequencing was performed on CD4+ T cells from blood. The chain recombines TRBV5-5 with TRBJ1-5; D ambiguous. For the CDR3, the DNA is TGTGCCAGCAGCTTGGGTATAGACAATCAGCCCCAGCATTTT. Protein: CASSLGIDNQPQHF. Based on the CDR3 plus reference TRBV5-5 and TRBJ1-5, the full variable domain is DAGVTQSPTHLIKTRGQQVTLRCSPISGHKSVSWYQQVLGQGPQFIFQYYEKEERGRGNFPDRFSARQFPNYSSELNVNALLLGDSALYLCASSLGIDNQPQHFGDGTRLSIL.